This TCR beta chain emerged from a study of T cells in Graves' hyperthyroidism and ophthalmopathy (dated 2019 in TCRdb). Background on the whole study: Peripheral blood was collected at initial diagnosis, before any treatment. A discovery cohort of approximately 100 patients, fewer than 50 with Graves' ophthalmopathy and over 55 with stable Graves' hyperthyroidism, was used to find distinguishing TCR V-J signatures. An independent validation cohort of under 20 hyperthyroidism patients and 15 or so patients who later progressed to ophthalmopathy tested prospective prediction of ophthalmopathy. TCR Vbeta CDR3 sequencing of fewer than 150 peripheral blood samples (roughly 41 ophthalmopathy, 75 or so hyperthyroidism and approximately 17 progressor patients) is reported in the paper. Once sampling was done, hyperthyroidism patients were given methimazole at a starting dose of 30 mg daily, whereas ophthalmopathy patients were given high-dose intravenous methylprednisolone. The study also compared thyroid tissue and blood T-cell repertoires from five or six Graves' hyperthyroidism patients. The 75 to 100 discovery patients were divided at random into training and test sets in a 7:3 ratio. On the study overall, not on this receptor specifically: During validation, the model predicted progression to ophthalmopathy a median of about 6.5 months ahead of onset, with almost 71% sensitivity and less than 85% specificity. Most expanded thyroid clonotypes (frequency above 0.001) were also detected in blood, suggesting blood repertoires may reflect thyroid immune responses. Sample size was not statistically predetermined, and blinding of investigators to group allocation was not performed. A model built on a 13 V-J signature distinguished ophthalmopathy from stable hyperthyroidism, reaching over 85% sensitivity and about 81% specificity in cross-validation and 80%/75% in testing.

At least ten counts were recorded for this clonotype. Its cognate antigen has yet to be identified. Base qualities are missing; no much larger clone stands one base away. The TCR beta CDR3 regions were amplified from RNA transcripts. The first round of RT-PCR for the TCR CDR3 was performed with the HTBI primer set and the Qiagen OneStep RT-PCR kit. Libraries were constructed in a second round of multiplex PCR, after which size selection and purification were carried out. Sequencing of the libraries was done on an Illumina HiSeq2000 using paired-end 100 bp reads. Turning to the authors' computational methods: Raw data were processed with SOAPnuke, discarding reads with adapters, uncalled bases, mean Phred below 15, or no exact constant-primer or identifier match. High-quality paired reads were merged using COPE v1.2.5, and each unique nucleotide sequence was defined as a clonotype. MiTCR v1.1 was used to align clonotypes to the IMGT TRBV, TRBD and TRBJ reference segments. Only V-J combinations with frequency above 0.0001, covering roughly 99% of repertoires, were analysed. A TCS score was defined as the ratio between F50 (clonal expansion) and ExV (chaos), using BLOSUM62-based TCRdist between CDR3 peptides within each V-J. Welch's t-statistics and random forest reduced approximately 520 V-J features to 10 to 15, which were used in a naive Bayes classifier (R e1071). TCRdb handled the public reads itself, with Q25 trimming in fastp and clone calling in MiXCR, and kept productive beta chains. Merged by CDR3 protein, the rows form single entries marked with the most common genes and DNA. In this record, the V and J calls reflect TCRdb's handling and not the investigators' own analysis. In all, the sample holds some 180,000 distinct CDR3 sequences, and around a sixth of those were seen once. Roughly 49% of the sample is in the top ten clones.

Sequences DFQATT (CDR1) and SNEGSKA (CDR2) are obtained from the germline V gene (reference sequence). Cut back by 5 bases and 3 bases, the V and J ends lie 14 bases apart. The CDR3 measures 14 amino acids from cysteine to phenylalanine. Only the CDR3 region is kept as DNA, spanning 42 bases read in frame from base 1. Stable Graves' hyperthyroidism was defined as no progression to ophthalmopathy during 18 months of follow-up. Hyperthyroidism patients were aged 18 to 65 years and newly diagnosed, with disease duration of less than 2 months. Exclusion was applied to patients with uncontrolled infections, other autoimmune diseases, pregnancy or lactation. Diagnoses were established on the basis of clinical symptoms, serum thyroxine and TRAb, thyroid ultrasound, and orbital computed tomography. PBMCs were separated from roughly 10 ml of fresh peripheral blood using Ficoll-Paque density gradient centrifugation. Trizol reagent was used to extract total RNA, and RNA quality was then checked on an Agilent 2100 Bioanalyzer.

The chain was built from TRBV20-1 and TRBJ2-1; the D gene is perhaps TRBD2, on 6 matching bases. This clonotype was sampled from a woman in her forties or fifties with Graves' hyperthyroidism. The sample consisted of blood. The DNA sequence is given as TGCAGTGCTGATGCGCTAGCGTTCTACAATGAGCAGTTCTTC. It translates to CSADALAFYNEQFF.